This T cell receptor beta chain was sequenced during a study of glioma-infiltrating T cells after dendritic cell vaccination. Findings and limits, study-wide: TCR clonality showed no direct relationship with survival.

Up to 2 ug genomic DNA was used for TCRB CDR3 amplification. Method: immunoSEQ multiplex PCR; TCRdb's copy keeps in-frame clones and lacks some. The data hold roughly 51,000 clones, with approximately 83% observed a single time. Germline loops: CDR1 SGHTA, CDR2 FQGNSA. V was pared by 5 bases and J by 10 bases, with 7 bases of the junction left unmatched. The CDR3 spans 13 residues. With respect to this clone: Antigen: not known.

The chain combines TRBV7-2 with TRBJ2-3, with 9 nucleotides matching TRBD2. Sequenced here: blood, sampled before dendritic cell vaccination. This TCR was recovered from a human donor with glioblastoma. CDR3 nucleotide sequence: TGTGCCAGCAGCCCAGTAGCGGGGGACGCGCAGTATTTT. It specifies CASSPVAGDAQYF.